This note documents a single TCR beta chain sequence. Its target is not known. This specimen comes from a study of shared clonotypes between healthy human individuals. The study's findings and limits: Lower generation probabilities were found for non-shared clonotypes than for those shared by all four donors.

The table came from immunoSEQ multiplex PCR; TCRdb's copy has only in-frame clones and leaves some out. Altogether roughly 2,000,000 clones are present, approximately 92% being singletons, with the ten largest covering 1.5% to 2%. The naive CD8 fraction comprised CD45RO-negative cells positively selected for CCR7 and excluded terminally differentiated effector memory CD45RA+ cells. Sequencing was performed on naive CD8+ T cells from PBMCs. The sequence was obtained from a young man in good health. Some clones in this sample may be carry-over from other donors' samples.

The CDR3 spells CASGLGAPQHF. The DNA for the CDR3 is TGTGCTAGTGGTTTGGGGGCGCCCCAGCATTTT. The chain has TRBV12-5 and TRBJ1-5, with D unclear. V shed 1 base and J shed 9 bases, with 4 bases lying between them. Germline values: CDR1 LGHNT, CDR2 FRNRAP. The CDR3 consists of 11 residues.